The next 22 T cell receptor beta chains were all read from a single sample in a study of cytomegalovirus exposure and HLA in healthy donors. Vbeta (60) and Jbeta (13) primers were used in the PCR. The protocol was immunoSEQ multiplex PCR, while the TCRdb copy is restricted to in-frame clones and leaves out a portion. The top ten clones hold roughly 3.6% of a sample with 150,000 to 200,000 clones, 77% of them seen once. Sequenced: PBMCs. Source of these receptors: a man in his thirties or forties in good health and CMV-seropositive.

This chain uses TRBV2 with TRBJ2-5; 8 nucleotides align to TRBD2. With 3 bases clipped from V and 6 bases from J, the junction kept 6 bases outside the gene matches. The CDR3 covers 14 residues. Germline CDR1 reads SNHLY; CDR2 reads FYNNEI. CDR3 DNA sequence: TGTGCCAGCAGTGACCCGGGGGGGGTAAAGACCCAGTACTTC. Its protein product is CASSDPGGVKTQYF. The whole variable domain, remainder taken from reference TRBV2 and TRBJ2-5, is EPEVTQTPSHQVTQMGQEVILRCVPISNHLYFYWYRQILGQKVEFLVSFYNNEISEKSEIFDDQFSVERPDGSNFTLKIRSTKLEDSAMYFCASSDPGGVKTQYFGPGTRLLVL.

This chain links TRBV7-3 with TRBJ2-2; 7 bases fit TRBD1. V shed 5 bases, J shed 6 bases, and the junction held 9 bases outside the gene matches. The germline V gene has CDR1 SGHTA and CDR2 FQGTGA. This CDR3 spans 15 amino acids. The CDR3 here is CASSPGQDAAGELFF. The DNA of the CDR3 is TGTGCCAGCAGCCCTGGACAGGACGCAGCCGGGGAGCTGTTTTTT.

The chain combines TRBV11-3 with TRBJ1-6, with a possible D match to TRBD1 (5 bases). The CDR3 contains 13 residues. Trimming took off 5 bases at V and 8 bases at J, with 10 bases between the two ends. Germline values: CDR1 SGHNT, CDR2 YENEEA. In DNA form, the CDR3 reads TGTGCCAGCAGCCCGGGGGGGGATTCACCCCTCCACTTT. The encoded protein is CASSPGGDSPLHF.

This rearrangement joins TRBV5-1 to TRBJ2-1, with 10 bases identical to TRBD2. The CDR3 spans 14 residues. The germline CDR1 and CDR2 sequences are SGHRS and YFSETQ. With 7 bases clipped from V and 4 bases from J, the junction kept 5 bases outside the gene matches. The CDR3 loop is CASYLAGGYNEQFF. In nucleotides, the CDR3 is TGCGCCAGCTATTTAGCGGGGGGATACAATGAGCAGTTCTTC.

The CDR3 region is CASSQRHAGLTDTQYF. CDR3 DNA: TGCGCCAGCAGCCAGAGACATGCCGGACTCACAGATACGCAGTATTTT. The chain combines TRBV4-1 with TRBJ2-3, with D possibly being TRBD2 (5 bases). The CDR3 spans 16 residues. CDR1 and CDR2 (germline): MGHRA, YSYEKL. V was cut by 3 bases and J by 2 bases, with 15 bases left in between.

The chain joins TRBV6-5 to TRBJ1-3; D gene uncertain. This CDR3 spans 16 amino acids. Germline V gene lookup returns CDR1 MNHEY and CDR2 SVGAGI. V lost 2 bases and J 0 bases, leaving 11 bases between the germline ends. Here the CDR3 DNA reads TGTGCCAGCAGTTACAACCAACAGAGCTCTGGAAACACCATATATTTT. This codes for CASSYNQQSSGNTIYF.

V is TRBV29-1 and J is TRBJ1-6; D is unclear. Germline V gives CDR1 SQVTM, CDR2 ANQGSEA. The V and J ends lost 0 bases and 7 bases respectively, with 7 bases between them. CDR3 length: 13 residues. The CDR3 here is CSVEEGGNSPLHF. The CDR3 DNA reads as TGCAGCGTTGAAGAGGGAGGGAATTCACCCCTCCACTTT.

The rearrangement uses TRBV30 and TRBJ2-5; D is unresolved. Germline loops: CDR1 GTSNPN, CDR2 SVGIG (reference sequence). The CDR3 covers 12 residues. The ends were cut back, 4 bases at V and 4 bases at J, with 10 bases in the middle. CDR3 nucleotides: TGTGCCTGGACCCTGGGCCCAGAGACCCAGTACTTC. Translation gives CAWTLGPETQYF.

This clone was seen a few times. V gene TRBV5-5 combines with J gene TRBJ1-5; 7 bases align to TRBD1. Germline V lookup: CDR1 SGHKS, CDR2 YYEKEE (reference sequence). This CDR3 contains 15 residues. Trimming at V came to 4 bases and at J to 7 bases, leaving 11 bases not matched to a gene. The CDR3 loop is CASSPEQGWVQPQHF. DNA of the CDR3: TGTGCCAGCAGCCCGGAACAGGGGTGGGTACAGCCCCAGCATTTT.

The chain joins TRBV12-5 to TRBJ1-1; D gene uncertain. CDR3 length: 13 residues. V dropped 3 bases and J dropped 5 bases, with 10 bases sitting between them. CDR1 is LGHNT, CDR2 FRNRAP, per germline. CDR3 in amino acids: CASGLFGGTEAFF. The CDR3 nucleotides read TGTGCTAGTGGTTTATTCGGAGGTACTGAAGCTTTCTTT.

This chain uses TRBV15 with TRBJ2-2; 8 bases agree with TRBD1. Per the germline V gene, CDR1 is LNHNV and CDR2 is YYDKDF (reference sequence). The V gene end was trimmed by 6 bases and the J gene end by 1 base; junction bases not matched to a gene: 1. The CDR3 has 14 amino acids. The CDR3 DNA follows: TGTGCCACCAGGGGACAGGAGAACACCGGGGAGCTGTTTTTT. It codes for CATRGQENTGELFF.

This chain links TRBV4-1 with TRBJ2-5; 7 bases are shared with TRBD2. The V segment lost 3 bases and the J segment 0 bases; nucleotides outside the gene matches: 4. The CDR3 is 15 amino acids. Germline V gene lookup returns CDR1 MGHRA and CDR2 YSYEKL. The CDR3 is CASSQSLAHQETQYF. DNA of the CDR3: TGCGCCAGCAGCCAGTCACTAGCGCACCAAGAGACCCAGTACTTC.

The gene calls are TRBV7-3 and TRBJ2-7, with 8 bases aligning to TRBD1. Germline loops: CDR1 SGHTA, CDR2 FQGTGA. V dropped 3 bases and J dropped 1; count of bases not matched to a gene: 5. The CDR3 contains 15 residues. The CDR3 DNA reads TGTGCCAGCAGCTTCGGACAGGGTACGTCCTACGAGCAGTACTTC. Translated: CASSFGQGTSYEQYF.

This rearrangement joins TRBV30 to TRBJ2-7, with unresolved D. V lost 4 bases and J lost 4, with 17 bases in between. Germline assignment: CDR1 GTSNPN and CDR2 SVGIG (reference sequence). The CDR3 is made up of 14 amino acids. CDR3 protein: CAWIPGQVKYEQYF. CDR3 in DNA: TGTGCCTGGATCCCCGGCCAGGTAAAATACGAGCAGTACTTC.

The chain recombines TRBV9 with TRBJ2-1; weak D call: TRBD2 (5 bases). V dropped 7 bases and J dropped 3 bases, with 14 bases sitting between them. This CDR3 spans 14 amino acids. The germline V gene encodes CDR1 SGDLS and CDR2 YYNGEE. The CDR3 sequence: CASQRLASYNEQFF. The CDR3 coding sequence is TGTGCCAGCCAGAGGCTAGCAAGCTACAATGAGCAGTTCTTC. The full variable domain, with the rest looked up from reference TRBV9 and TRBJ2-1, is DSGVTQTPKHLITATGQRVTLRCSPRSGDLSVYWYQQSLDQGLQFLIQYYNGEERAKGNILERFSAQQFPDLHSELNLSSLELGDSALYFCASQRLASYNEQFFGPGTRLTVL.

Here the CDR3 reads CASSFEGAQPQHF. DNA for the CDR3: TGTGCCAGTAGTTTTGAGGGAGCCCAGCCCCAGCATTTT. The chain is built from TRBV19 and TRBJ1-5; D is undetermined. V lost 5 bases to trimming and J lost 7 bases, with 12 bases between them. This CDR3 has 13 amino acids. The germline CDR1 and CDR2 sequences are LNHDA and SQIVND (reference sequence). Based on the CDR3 plus reference TRBV19 and TRBJ1-5, the full variable domain is DGGITQSPKYLFRKEGQNVTLSCEQNLNHDAMYWYRQDPGQGLRLIYYSQIVNDFQKGDIAEGYSVSREKKESFPLTVTSAQKNPTAFYLCASSFEGAQPQHFGDGTRLSIL.

This chain uses TRBV20-1 with TRBJ2-7; D call uncertain. The germline V gene has CDR1 DFQATT and CDR2 SNEGSKA (reference sequence). The V end lost 4 bases, the J end lost 6 bases, and 7 bases lay between the germline ends. The length of the CDR3 is 10 residues. The DNA of the CDR3 is TGCAGTGCTATTAGCTGCGAGCAGTACTTC. This sequence encodes CSAISCEQYF.

This clone was recorded a few times. This rearrangement joins TRBV18 to TRBJ1-1, with 8 bases lining up with TRBD1. The CDR3 is 17 residues long. Germline V gene sequence: CDR1 KGHSH, CDR2 LQKENI. With 0 bases clipped from V and 1 base from J, the junction kept 7 bases outside the gene matches. The chain's CDR3 is CASSPPNSGTGNTEAFF. DNA of the CDR3: TGTGCCAGCTCACCACCAAATTCCGGGACAGGGAACACTGAAGCTTTCTTT.

This rearrangement joins TRBV6-4 to TRBJ1-6; D is unclear. The germline gives CDR1 MRHNA, CDR2 SNTAGT. Deletions cut 8 bases from V and 4 bases from J, with 9 bases between. The CDR3 totals 13 residues. As DNA, the CDR3 is TGTGCCAGCCGGAGGCAGTATAATTCACCCCTCCACTTT. It codes for CASRRQYNSPLHF.

The chain joins TRBV16 to TRBJ2-7, with 12 bases matching TRBD2. The germline V gene encodes CDR1 KGHSY and CDR2 FQNENV. Trimming removed 1 base from V and 7 bases from J; junction bases left unmatched: 2. The CDR3 totals 14 residues. CDR3 sequence (DNA): TGTGCCAGCAGCCAATACCTAGCGGGGGGGGAGCAGTACTTC. Translated: CASSQYLAGGEQYF.

The chain is built from TRBV5-1 and TRBJ1-3; D may be TRBD1 (5 bases). This CDR3 is built from 13 residues. With 3 bases removed from V and 2 bases from J, the gap between germline ends came to 6 bases. Per the germline V gene, CDR1 is SGHRS and CDR2 is YFSETQ. CDR3 sequence (DNA): TGCGCCAGCAGCTGGACACCTGGAAACACCATATATTTT. Its translation: CASSWTPGNTIYF.

In DNA, the CDR3 is TGTGCCAGCAGCCAGACAAACTATGGCTACACCTTC. Protein sequence: CASSQTNYGYTF. This sequence joins TRBV28 and TRBJ1-2; the D is unclear. V was trimmed by 6 bases and J by 2 bases, leaving 7 bases between them. Per the germline V gene, CDR1 is MDHEN and CDR2 is SYDVKM. The CDR3 is 12 amino acids.